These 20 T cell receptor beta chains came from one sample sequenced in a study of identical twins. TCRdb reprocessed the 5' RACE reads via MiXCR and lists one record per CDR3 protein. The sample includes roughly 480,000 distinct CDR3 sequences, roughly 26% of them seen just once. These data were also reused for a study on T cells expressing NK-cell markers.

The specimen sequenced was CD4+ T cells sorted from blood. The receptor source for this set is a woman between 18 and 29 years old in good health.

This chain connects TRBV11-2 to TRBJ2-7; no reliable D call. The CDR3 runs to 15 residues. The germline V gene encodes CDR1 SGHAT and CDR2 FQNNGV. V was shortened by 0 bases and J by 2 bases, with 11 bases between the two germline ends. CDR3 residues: CASSLDSSGAYEQYF. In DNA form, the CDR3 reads TGTGCCAGCAGCTTAGACTCGTCGGGCGCCTACGAGCAGTACTTC.

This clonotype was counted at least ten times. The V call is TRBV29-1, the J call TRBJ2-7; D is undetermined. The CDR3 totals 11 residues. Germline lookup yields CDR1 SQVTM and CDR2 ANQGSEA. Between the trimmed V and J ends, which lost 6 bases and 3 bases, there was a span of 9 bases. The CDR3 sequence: CSVGRFYEQYF. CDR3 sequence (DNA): TGCAGCGTAGGACGGTTCTACGAGCAGTACTTC.

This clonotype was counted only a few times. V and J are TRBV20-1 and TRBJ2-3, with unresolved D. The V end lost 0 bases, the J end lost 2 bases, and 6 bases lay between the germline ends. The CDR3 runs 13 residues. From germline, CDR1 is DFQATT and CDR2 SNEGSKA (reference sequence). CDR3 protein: CSAREQNTDTQYF. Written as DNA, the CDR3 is TGCAGTGCTAGAGAGCAGAACACAGATACGCAGTATTTT.

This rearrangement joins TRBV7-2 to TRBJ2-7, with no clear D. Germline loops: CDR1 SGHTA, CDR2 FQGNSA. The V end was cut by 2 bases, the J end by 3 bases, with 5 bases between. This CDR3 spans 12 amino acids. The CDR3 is CASSLLVYEQYF. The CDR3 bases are TGTGCCAGCAGCTTACTGGTCTACGAGCAGTACTTC.

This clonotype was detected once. In DNA, the CDR3 is TGCAGTGTTAAGAGGGGGGCCAACACTGAAGCTTTCTTT. Translated, it gives CSVKRGANTEAFF. This rearrangement joins TRBV20-1 to TRBJ1-1; TRBD1 is a possible D gene (6 bases). CDR3 length: 13 residues. Germline V CDR1 and CDR2: DFQATT, SNEGSKA (reference sequence). Trimming removed 7 bases at V and 2 bases at J, with 14 bases between.

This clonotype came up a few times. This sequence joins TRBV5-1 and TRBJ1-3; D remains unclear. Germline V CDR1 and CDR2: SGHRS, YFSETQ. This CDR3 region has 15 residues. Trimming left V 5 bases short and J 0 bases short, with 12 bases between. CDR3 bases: TGCGCCAGCAGAATCGGGCCGATCTCTGGAAACACCATATATTTT. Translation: CASRIGPISGNTIYF.

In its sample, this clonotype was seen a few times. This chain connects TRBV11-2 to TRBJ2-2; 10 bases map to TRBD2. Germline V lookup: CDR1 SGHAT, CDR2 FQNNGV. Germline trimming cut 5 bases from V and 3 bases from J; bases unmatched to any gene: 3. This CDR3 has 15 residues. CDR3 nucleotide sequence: TGTGCCAGCAGCGCTAGCGGGAGCGACACCGGGGAGCTGTTTTTT. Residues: CASSASGSDTGELFF.

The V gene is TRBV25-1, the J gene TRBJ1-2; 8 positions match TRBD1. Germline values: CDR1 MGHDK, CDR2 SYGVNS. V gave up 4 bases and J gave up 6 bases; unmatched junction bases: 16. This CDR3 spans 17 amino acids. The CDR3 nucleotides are TGTGCCAGCAGTGTGTCCGGGACAGGAGGGTTCAGCGATGGCTACACCTTC. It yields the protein CASSVSGTGGFSDGYTF.

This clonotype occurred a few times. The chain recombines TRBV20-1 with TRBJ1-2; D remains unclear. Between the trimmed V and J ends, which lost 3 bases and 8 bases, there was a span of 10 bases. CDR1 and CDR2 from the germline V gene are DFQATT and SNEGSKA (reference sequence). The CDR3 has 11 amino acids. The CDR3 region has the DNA TGCAGTGCTAGTACTCGTAGGGGCTACACCTTC. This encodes CSASTRRGYTF.

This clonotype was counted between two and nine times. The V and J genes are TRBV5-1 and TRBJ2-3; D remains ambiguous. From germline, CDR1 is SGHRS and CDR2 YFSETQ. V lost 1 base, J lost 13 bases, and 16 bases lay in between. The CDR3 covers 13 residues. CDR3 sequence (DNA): TGCGCCAGCAGCTTGATAAGTCGCCAGGTGGAGTATTTT. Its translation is CASSLISRQVEYF.

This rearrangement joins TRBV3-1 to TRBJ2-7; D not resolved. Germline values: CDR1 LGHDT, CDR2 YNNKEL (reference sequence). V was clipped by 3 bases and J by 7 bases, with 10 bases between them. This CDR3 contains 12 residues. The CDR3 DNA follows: TGTGCCAGCAGCCAGGGCCGCATTGAGCAGTACTTC. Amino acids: CASSQGRIEQYF.

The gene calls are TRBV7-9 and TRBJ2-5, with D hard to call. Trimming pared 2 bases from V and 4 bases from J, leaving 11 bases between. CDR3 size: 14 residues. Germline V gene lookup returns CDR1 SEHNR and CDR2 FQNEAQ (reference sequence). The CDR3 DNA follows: TGTGCCAGCAGCTTAATCCCGGTCGGAGAGACCCAGTACTTC. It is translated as CASSLIPVGETQYF.

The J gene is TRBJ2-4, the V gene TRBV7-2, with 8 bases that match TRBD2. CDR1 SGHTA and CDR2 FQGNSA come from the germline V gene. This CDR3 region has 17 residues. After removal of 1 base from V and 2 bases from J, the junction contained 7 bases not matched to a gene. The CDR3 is CASSLVMAGGSKNIQYF. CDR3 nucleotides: TGTGCCAGCAGCTTAGTAATGGCGGGAGGATCCAAAAACATTCAGTACTTC.

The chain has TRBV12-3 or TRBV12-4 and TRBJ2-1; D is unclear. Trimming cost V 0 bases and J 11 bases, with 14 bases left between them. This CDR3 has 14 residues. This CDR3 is CASSLAQSLRQQFF. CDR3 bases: TGTGCCAGCAGTTTAGCCCAATCATTAAGGCAGCAGTTCTTC.

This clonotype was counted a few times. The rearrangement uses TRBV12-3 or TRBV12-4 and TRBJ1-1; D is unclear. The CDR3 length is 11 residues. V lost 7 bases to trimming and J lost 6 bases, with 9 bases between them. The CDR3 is CASTTVAEAFF. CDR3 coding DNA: TGTGCCAGCACTACGGTCGCTGAAGCTTTCTTT.

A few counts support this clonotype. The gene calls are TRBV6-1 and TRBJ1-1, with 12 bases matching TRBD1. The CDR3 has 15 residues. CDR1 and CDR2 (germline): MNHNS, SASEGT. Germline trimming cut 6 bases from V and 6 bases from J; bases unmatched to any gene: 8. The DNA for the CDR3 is TGTGCCAGCAGCCGACCGGGACAGGGGGCTCCTGAAGCTTTCTTT. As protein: CASSRPGQGAPEAFF.

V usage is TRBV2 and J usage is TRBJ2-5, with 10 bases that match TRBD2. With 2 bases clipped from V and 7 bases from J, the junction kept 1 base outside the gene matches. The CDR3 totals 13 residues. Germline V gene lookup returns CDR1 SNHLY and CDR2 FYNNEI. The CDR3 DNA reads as TGTGCCAGCAGTGAAACTAGCGGGGCGACCCAGTACTTC. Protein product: CASSETSGATQYF.

The CDR3 here is CSARDRTSGGYEQYF. CDR3 sequence (DNA): TGCAGTGCTAGAGATCGGACTTCGGGGGGCTACGAGCAGTACTTC. V is TRBV20-1 and J is TRBJ2-7; 7 positions match TRBD2. There are 15 residues in the CDR3. V was pared by 0 bases and J by 3 bases, with 8 bases of the junction left unmatched. Germline loops: CDR1 DFQATT, CDR2 SNEGSKA (reference sequence).

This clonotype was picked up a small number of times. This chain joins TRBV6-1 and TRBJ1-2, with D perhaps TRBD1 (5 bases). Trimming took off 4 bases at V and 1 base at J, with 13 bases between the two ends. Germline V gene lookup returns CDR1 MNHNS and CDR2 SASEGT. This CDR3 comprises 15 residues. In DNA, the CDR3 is TGTGCCAGCAGTGGACAGCGCGGGGTTAACTATGGCTACACCTTC. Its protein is CASSGQRGVNYGYTF.

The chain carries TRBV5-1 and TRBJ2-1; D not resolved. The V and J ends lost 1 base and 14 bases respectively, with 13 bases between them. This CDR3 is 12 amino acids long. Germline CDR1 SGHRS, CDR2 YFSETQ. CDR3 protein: CASSLSTLEKFF. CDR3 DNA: TGCGCCAGCAGCTTGTCCACCCTTGAAAAGTTCTTC.